The TCR beta chain described here comes from a study of Tregs in tolerant kidney transplant recipients. The count of this clone is one. The CDR3 is made up of 17 amino acids. Trimming took 2 bases from V and 1 from J, leaving 18 bases between them. CDR1 SGHRS and CDR2 YFSETQ come from the germline V gene. Thawed PBMCs were FACS-sorted into unstimulated CD4+CD25+CD127- regulatory T cells, CD4+CD25- non-regulatory cells, CD4 and CD8 cells. Here immunoSEQ multiplex PCR was the method, and the copy in TCRdb shows in-frame clones only, minus some. The sample gives about 46,000 clones, more than 80% of which show up once; around 0.7% is in the top ten.

The sequencing sample was made of Tregs from blood. V is TRBV5-1 and J is TRBJ2-5; possibly TRBD2 for D (5 bases). The clonotype originates from a human donor in good health. CDR3 amino acids: CASSFYPLAAAQETQYF. The CDR3 nucleotides are TGCGCCAGCAGCTTCTACCCCCTGGCAGCGGCCCAAGAGACCCAGTACTTC. The full variable domain, rest sourced from reference TRBV5-1 and TRBJ2-5, is KAGVTQTPRYLIKTRGQQVTLSCSPISGHRSVSWYQQTPGQGLQFLFEYFSETQRNKGNFPGRFSGRQFSNSRSEMNVSTLELGDSALYLCASSFYPLAAAQETQYFGPGTRLLVL.